This T cell receptor (beta chain) emerged from a study of regulatory T cells in long-lasting Graves disease. Time point described: newly diagnosed GD, antithyroid drugs for less than 3 months. The TCR library used RNA extracted from PBMCs. The CDR3 spans 16 residues. The V gene's germline CDR1 is MNHEY and CDR2 SMNVEV (reference sequence). Deletions cut 4 bases from V and 1 base from J, with 14 bases between. This clonotype has more than one count but fewer than ten. Building of the TCR beta libraries involved iRepertoire HTBI primers and Arm-PCR of CDR3 regions. TCRdb re-derived calls from the multiplex PCR reads in MiXCR, one entry per CDR3 protein. Of 530,000 or so distinct CDR3 sequences detected, 15% to 20% appear once; the ten largest clones hold 12%. These same records also appear under a second study, on T cells in Graves' hyperthyroidism and ophthalmopathy. That source reports: Uncontrolled infection, other autoimmune disease, pregnancy or lactation led to exclusion.

The source is a man aged 18 to 30 with Graves disease. Sequences were derived from peripheral blood mononuclear cells (PBMCs), sampled at new diagnosis, from a patient treated with antithyroid drugs. This sequence joins TRBV27 and TRBJ2-1, with D tentatively TRBD1 or TRBD2 (6 bases each). The DNA of the CDR3 is TGTGCCAGCAGTTCCCAGGGGAGGTATTCCTACAATGAGCAGTTCTTC. Translating gives CASSSQGRYSYNEQFF.